This TCR beta chain comes out of a study of cytomegalovirus exposure and HLA in healthy donors. Primers included in the PCR were 60 Vbeta and 13 Jbeta primers. Measured with immunoSEQ multiplex PCR; TCRdb has only the in-frame clones, and not every one. The data contain 200,000 or so clones, roughly 76% of them singletons. About this clone itself: The antigen remains undetermined.

Study outcomes and limitations: The listing of 150 to 200 TCR beta chains classed them as cytomegalovirus-associated. Trimming of TCR beta V- and J-genes showed a link, identified in a later analysis, to a missense DCLRE1C variant.

There are 14 residues in the CDR3. Trimming stripped 3 bases from V and 4 bases from J, with 12 bases between. Germline lookup yields CDR1 GTSNPN and CDR2 SVGIG (reference sequence). Sequencing used PBMCs. The J gene is TRBJ2-2, the V gene TRBV30; no firm D call. This receptor was obtained from a woman between 25 and 40 years old in good health and CMV-seropositive. The CDR3 nucleotides are TGTGCCTGGAGCCCCCTATACTCCACCGGGGAGCTGTTTTTT. Protein: CAWSPLYSTGELFF.